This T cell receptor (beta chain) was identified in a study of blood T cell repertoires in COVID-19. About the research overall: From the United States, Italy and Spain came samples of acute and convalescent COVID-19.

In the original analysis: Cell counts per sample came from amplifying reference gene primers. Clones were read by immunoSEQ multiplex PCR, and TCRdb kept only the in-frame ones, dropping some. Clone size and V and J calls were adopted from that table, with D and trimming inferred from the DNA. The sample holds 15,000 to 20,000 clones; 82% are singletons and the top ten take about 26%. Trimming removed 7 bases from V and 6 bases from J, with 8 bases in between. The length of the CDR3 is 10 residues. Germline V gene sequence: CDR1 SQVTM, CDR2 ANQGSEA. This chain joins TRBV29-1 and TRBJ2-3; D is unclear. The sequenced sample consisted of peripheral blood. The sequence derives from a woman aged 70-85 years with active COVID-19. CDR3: CSGQEDTQYF. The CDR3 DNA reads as TGCAGCGGACAAGAGGATACGCAGTATTTT.